The 30 T cell receptor beta chains below come from one sample, sequenced in a study of shared clonotypes between healthy human individuals. The repertoire was sequenced with immunoSEQ multiplex PCR; TCRdb's copy has only in-frame clones and lacks some. The profile shows around 1.5 million clones, nearly 99% of them singletons. The source material was naive CD4+ T cells sorted from blood. Subset reported: CD45RA+ positively selected. The source of these receptors is a young man in good health.

DNA of the CDR3: TGTGCCAGTAGTATGCTTAGGCCGCTGAAGTCCGCTTTCTTT. It encodes CASSMLRPLKSAFF. The V gene is TRBV19, the J gene TRBJ1-1; D remains unclear. This CDR3 comprises 14 residues. The germline gives CDR1 LNHDA, CDR2 SQIVND (reference sequence). V lost 3 bases and J lost 11, with 19 bases in between.

The rearrangement uses TRBV7-9 and TRBJ1-5, with D maybe TRBD1 (6 bases). V dropped 5 bases and J dropped 5 bases, with 10 bases sitting between them. The CDR3 is made up of 13 amino acids. The V gene's germline CDR1 is SEHNR and CDR2 FQNEAQ (reference sequence). The CDR3 DNA is TGTGCCAGCAGCCCTGGACAGTATCAGCCCCAGCATTTT. Protein: CASSPGQYQPQHF.

As concerns this clone: The same CDR3 is also encoded by other DNA sequences in this sample. The gene calls are TRBV10-3 and TRBJ2-3, with D perhaps assigned TRBD1 or TRBD2 (5 bases each). From germline, CDR1 is ENHRY and CDR2 SYGVKD. V lost 9 bases to trimming and J lost 0 bases, with 10 bases between them. This CDR3 is built from 13 residues. This CDR3 reads CAIGTSSTDTQYF. DNA of the CDR3: TGTGCCATTGGGACGAGTAGCACAGATACGCAGTATTTT.

This chain connects TRBV30 to TRBJ1-5; a weak D match, TRBD1 (6 bases). Per germline, CDR1 GTSNPN and CDR2 SVGIG (reference sequence). The V and J ends lost 3 bases and 5 bases respectively, with 11 bases between them. This CDR3 has 13 amino acids. CDR3 loop: CAWSNREDQPQHF. CDR3 nucleotides: TGTGCCTGGAGCAACAGGGAAGATCAGCCCCAGCATTTT. Full variable domain (outside the CDR3, taken from reference TRBV30 and TRBJ1-5): SQTIHQWPATLVQPVGSPLSLECTVEGTSNPNLYWYRQAAGRGLQLLFYSVGIGQISSEVPQNLSASRPQDRQFILSSKKLLLSDSGFYLCAWSNREDQPQHFGDGTRLSIL.

Only one count was recorded for this clone. This chain connects TRBV1 to TRBJ2-1; TRBD2 is the table's D call, not checked against the DNA. TRBV1 is marked as a pseudogene. The CDR3 has 15 residues. CDR3 sequence reads: CTSSHGTSGINEQFF. The CDR3 DNA reads as TGCACCAGCAGCCATGGGACTAGTGGGATCAATGAGCAGTTCTTC.

This rearrangement joins TRBV10-2 to TRBJ2-2; TRBD1 matches at 8 bases. V lost 6 bases, J lost 6 bases, and 6 bases stayed unmatched. CDR1 and CDR2 (germline): WSHSY, SAAADI. This CDR3 has 14 amino acids. CDR3 protein: CASRLTGEAGELFF. DNA of the CDR3: TGCGCCAGCAGACTGACAGGGGAGGCCGGGGAGCTGTTTTTT.

This chain connects TRBV19 to TRBJ1-4; D possibly corresponds to TRBD1 (6 bases). The CDR3 has 14 amino acids. CDR1 is LNHDA and CDR2 is SQIVND in the germline V gene (reference sequence). Deletions cut 3 bases from V and 7 bases from J, with 12 bases between. CDR3 amino acids: CASSMGTYGEKLFF. CDR3 bases: TGTGCCAGTAGTATGGGGACATACGGTGAAAAACTGTTTTTT.

This chain uses TRBV19 with TRBJ2-3; the D is unclear. The CDR3 totals 17 residues. V was clipped by 3 bases and J by 1 base, with 17 bases between them. Germline V gene sequence: CDR1 LNHDA, CDR2 SQIVND (reference sequence). The CDR3 DNA follows: TGTGCCAGTAGTATTTTTAGTGCTCCCCCTGGCACAGATACGCAGTATTTT. Amino acid sequence: CASSIFSAPPGTDTQYF.

The V and J genes are TRBV5-4 and TRBJ2-5; D call uncertain. The CDR3 consists of 11 residues. V was shortened by 3 bases and J by 4 bases, with 4 bases between the two germline ends. Germline values: CDR1 SGHNT, CDR2 YYREEE (reference sequence). This CDR3 reads CASSWAETQYF. DNA for the CDR3: TGTGCCAGCAGCTGGGCAGAGACCCAGTACTTC.

V gene TRBV27 combines with J gene TRBJ2-2; D unclear. Trimming removed 2 bases at V and 0 bases at J, with 7 bases between. In germline, CDR1 is MNHEY, CDR2 SMNVEV (reference sequence). The CDR3 extends over 15 amino acids. CDR3 in amino acids: CASSLRRTNTGELFF. CDR3 DNA: TGTGCCAGCAGTTTAAGACGGACGAACACCGGGGAGCTGTTTTTT.

V usage is TRBV2 and J usage is TRBJ2-1; no firm D call. Trimming removed 11 bases at V and 9 bases at J, with 14 bases between. The CDR3 extends over 11 amino acids. From germline, CDR1 is SNHLY and CDR2 FYNNEI. The CDR3 is CAGRMISEQFF. Here the CDR3 DNA reads TGTGCCGGAAGGATGATTAGTGAGCAGTTCTTC.

The rearrangement links TRBV5-4 to TRBJ2-7; the D is unclear. Germline CDR1 reads SGHNT; CDR2 reads YYREEE (reference sequence). V dropped 3 bases and J dropped 2 bases, with 15 bases sitting between them. The CDR3 loop spans 15 amino acids. CDR3 sequence (DNA): TGTGCCAGCAGCTCCAACGTAGGAAGGGCCTACGAGCAGTACTTC. Its protein is CASSSNVGRAYEQYF.

The chain couples TRBV13 to TRBJ2-5; 10 nucleotides line up with TRBD2. Germline loops: CDR1 PRHDT, CDR2 FYEKMQ (reference sequence). This CDR3 contains 19 residues. The junction had 16 bases not matched to a gene; V was cut back by 5 bases and J by 1 base. As DNA, the CDR3 is TGTGCCAGCAGCATCGACTCTCCCTTAGCGGGAGGAGCCCAAGAGACCCAGTACTTC. It is translated as CASSIDSPLAGGAQETQYF.

This clone was picked up one time. The genes are TRBV6-5 and TRBJ1-5; the D is unclear. Germline lookup yields CDR1 MNHEY and CDR2 SVGAGI. Trimming left V 7 bases short and J 4 bases short, with 11 bases between. The CDR3 is 13 amino acids. For the CDR3, the DNA is TGTGCCAGCAATAAGGGAAGGAATCAGCCCCAGCATTTT. Protein product: CASNKGRNQPQHF.

The CDR3 protein is CSVLTYEQYF. CDR3 coding DNA: TGCAGCGTGCTGACCTACGAGCAGTACTTC. This sequence joins TRBV29-1 and TRBJ2-7; no firm D call. Germline CDR1 is SQVTM and CDR2 is ANQGSEA. V lost 6 bases and J 2 bases, leaving 5 bases between the germline ends. The CDR3 consists of 10 residues.

With respect to this clone: Distinct nucleotide sequences in the sample also encode this CDR3. V and J are TRBV7-2 and TRBJ2-1; TRBD2 matches at 7 bases. V was pared by 1 base and J by 1 base, with 1 base of the junction left unmatched. The germline CDR1 and CDR2 sequences are SGHTA and FQGNSA. The CDR3 is 15 residues long. CDR3 residues: CASSLGGRSYNEQFF. The CDR3 nucleotides read TGTGCCAGCAGCTTAGGCGGGAGATCCTACAATGAGCAGTTCTTC.

The gene calls are TRBV14 and TRBJ1-3, with D hard to call. Germline loops: CDR1 SGHDN, CDR2 FVKESK. Between the trimmed V and J ends, which lost 0 bases and 10 bases, there was a span of 7 bases. The CDR3 is made up of 12 amino acids. In nucleotides, the CDR3 is TGTGCCAGCAGCCAAGAGGGGTTTACCATATATTTT. It specifies CASSQEGFTIYF.

CDR3 bases: TGTGCCACCAGCATCGGCGGAAGCGGGAGGGCCGACAATGAGCAGTTCTTC. Amino acid sequence: CATSIGGSGRADNEQFF. This chain connects TRBV15 to TRBJ2-1; 10 bases map to TRBD2. With 4 bases clipped from V and 5 bases from J, the junction kept 11 bases outside the gene matches. Germline lookup yields CDR1 LNHNV and CDR2 YYDKDF (reference sequence). There are 17 residues in the CDR3.

The chain is built from TRBV5-4 and TRBJ2-5, with D uncertain. Trimming left V 4 bases short and J 2 bases short, with 6 bases between. This CDR3 region has 12 residues. Germline CDR1 and CDR2: SGHNT and YYREEE (reference sequence). The CDR3 region has the DNA TGTGCCAGCAGCGACCAACAAGAGACCCAGTACTTC. This gives the protein CASSDQQETQYF.

This clone has a single count. This chain links TRBV5-5 with TRBJ2-2; TRBD1 matches at 9 bases. The CDR3 loop spans 14 amino acids. CDR1 and CDR2 from the germline V gene are SGHKS and YYEKEE (reference sequence). V shed 2 bases and J 8 bases; nucleotides not matched to a gene: 4. As DNA, the CDR3 is TGTGCCAGCAGCTTCTGGACAGGGGAAGGGGAGCTGTTTTTT. Translating it yields CASSFWTGEGELFF.

The rearrangement uses TRBV18 and TRBJ2-3; D might be TRBD1 (5 bases). CDR3 length: 15 residues. V gave up 3 bases and J gave up 0 bases, with 10 bases separating them. The germline V gene encodes CDR1 KGHSH and CDR2 LQKENI. The DNA for the CDR3 is TGTGCCAGCTCACCGACACAGGCGAGCACAGATACGCAGTATTTT. Translation gives CASSPTQASTDTQYF.

The chain uses TRBV10-3 and TRBJ2-3; perhaps D is TRBD1 or TRBD2 (5 bases each). Germline V gene data show CDR1 as ENHRY and CDR2 as SYGVKD. The CDR3 loop spans 16 amino acids. Trimming took off 6 bases at V and 6 bases at J, with 22 bases between the two ends. Here the CDR3 reads CAIRPGSGTQVDTQYF. The CDR3 DNA sequence: TGTGCCATCAGGCCAGGGTCGGGAACTCAGGTGGATACGCAGTATTTT.

This chain links TRBV18 with TRBJ1-3, with D uncertain. CDR1 and CDR2 from the germline V gene are KGHSH and LQKENI. Trimming took 6 bases from V and 0 from J, leaving 21 bases between them. This CDR3 has 18 residues. CDR3 amino acids: CASSPFDGSQYSGNTIYF. The CDR3 DNA is TGTGCCAGCTCCCCTTTTGATGGGAGCCAGTACTCTGGAAACACCATATATTTT.

The chain combines TRBV10-1 with TRBJ2-2; 13 bases match TRBD2. The CDR3 length is 16 residues. With V trimmed by 5 bases and J by 4 bases, 4 bases remained unmatched. The germline gives CDR1 WNHNN, CDR2 SYGVQD (reference sequence). CDR3 sequence (DNA): TGCGCCAGCAGTAAACTAGCGGGAGGGAGCACCGGGGAGCTGTTTTTT. Its translation: CASSKLAGGSTGELFF.

This chain joins TRBV10-2 and TRBJ2-1; TRBD2 matches at 14 bases. The CDR3 sequence is 19 residues long. The J segment lost 1 base and the V segment lost 0 bases, leaving 5 bases of the junction unmatched. CDR1 is WSHSY and CDR2 is SAAADI in the germline V gene. The CDR3 DNA sequence: TGCGCCAGCAGTGAGTCCGGACTAGCGGGAGGAACTTCCTACAATGAGCAGTTCTTC. Translation: CASSESGLAGGTSYNEQFF.

Comment on this clone: Within the sample, other DNA sequences also encode this same CDR3. The chain has TRBV5-1 and TRBJ2-2; D unclear. The germline CDR1 and CDR2 sequences are SGHRS and YFSETQ. Trimming stripped 5 bases from V and 3 bases from J, with 8 bases between. The CDR3 has 13 residues. The CDR3 nucleotides are TGCGCCAGCAGTCTGGGTTACACCGGGGAGCTGTTTTTT. Translating it yields CASSLGYTGELFF. Full variable domain (rest looked up from reference TRBV5-1 and TRBJ2-2): KAGVTQTPRYLIKTRGQQVTLSCSPISGHRSVSWYQQTPGQGLQFLFEYFSETQRNKGNFPGRFSGRQFSNSRSEMNVSTLELGDSALYLCASSLGYTGELFFGEGSRLTVL.

The chain recombines TRBV5-1 with TRBJ2-5; D gene uncertain. Germline V CDR1 and CDR2: SGHRS, YFSETQ. This CDR3 has 11 amino acids. Trimming took 5 bases from V and 5 from J, leaving 7 bases between them. CDR3 loop: CASSWRETQYF. Here the CDR3 DNA reads TGCGCCAGCAGTTGGCGGGAGACCCAGTACTTC.

The V call is TRBV5-1, the J call TRBJ2-6; tentatively, D is TRBD2 (5 bases). Germline V gene data show CDR1 as SGHRS and CDR2 as YFSETQ. This CDR3 is built from 16 residues. V was pared by 5 bases and J by 4 bases, with 16 bases between. The CDR3 here is CASRNLTPGGANVLTF. CDR3 in DNA: TGCGCCAGCAGGAATCTCACACCGGGAGGGGCCAACGTCCTGACTTTC.

The chain links TRBV18 to TRBJ2-7; possible D gene TRBD2, 5 bases. The CDR3 extends over 15 amino acids. CDR1 is KGHSH, CDR2 LQKENI, per germline. Trimming cost V 3 bases and J 2 bases, with 14 bases left between them. CDR3 DNA sequence: TGTGCCAGCTCACCCGATATCGTCGGGGCCTACGAGCAGTACTTC. This gives the protein CASSPDIVGAYEQYF.

The chain has TRBV25-1 and TRBJ2-5; no clear D. CDR1 and CDR2 (germline): MGHDK, SYGVNS. This CDR3 has 15 residues. Deletions cut 0 bases from V and 5 bases from J, with 13 bases between. CDR3 in DNA: TGTGCCAGCAGTGAATATAAAGTTCTGGGTGAGACCCAGTACTTC. Protein product: CASSEYKVLGETQYF.